The 20 T cell receptor beta chains below come from one sample, sequenced in a study of cytomegalovirus exposure and HLA in healthy donors. Vbeta (60) and Jbeta (13) primers were used in the PCR. Using immunoSEQ multiplex PCR, the repertoire was profiled, and TCRdb retains in-frame clones only, with some absent. The sample lists about 140,000 clones, roughly three quarters seen once, with 1.5% to 2% in the top ten. Sequencing input: PBMCs. Source of these receptors: a woman in her twenties or thirties in good health and CMV-seronegative.

The chain carries TRBV6-5 and TRBJ2-1, with D maybe TRBD1 (5 bases). CDR1 is MNHEY, CDR2 SVGAGI, per germline. This CDR3 has 15 residues. The V end was cut by 0 bases, the J end by 8 bases, with 14 bases between. CDR3 in amino acids: CASSYSTEVLHEQFF. The DNA of the CDR3 is TGTGCCAGCAGTTACTCGACAGAGGTACTGCATGAGCAGTTCTTC.

The gene calls are TRBV21-1 and TRBJ1-4. TRBV21-1 represents a pseudogene. The CDR3 contains 15 residues. The CDR3 DNA reads TGTGCCAGCAGCATCCTCCTCGGTACTAATGAAAAACTGTTTTTT. Amino acid sequence: CASSILLGTNEKLFF.

The chain is built from TRBV6-6 and TRBJ1-4; 7 bases fit TRBD1. CDR3 length equals 13 residues. V lost 4 bases and J lost 7; bases outside the gene matches: 3. Germline CDR1 MNHNY, CDR2 SVGAGI (reference sequence). The CDR3 DNA is TGTGCCAGCAGTTGGGGACAGATTGAAAAACTGTTTTTT. Amino acids: CASSWGQIEKLFF.

At least ten counts were recorded for this clone. The rearrangement links TRBV5-1 to TRBJ1-3; D not certain. This CDR3 has 14 amino acids. V dropped 2 bases and J dropped 0 bases, with 6 bases sitting between them. CDR1 and CDR2 (germline): SGHRS, YFSETQ. CDR3 amino acids: CASSLTDSGNTIYF. The CDR3 DNA reads TGCGCCAGCAGCTTAACAGACTCTGGAAACACCATATATTTT.

This clone was counted between two and nine times. The chain employs TRBV7-2 and TRBJ2-1; the D is unclear. The CDR3 consists of 15 residues. Germline V gives CDR1 SGHTA, CDR2 FQGNSA. V dropped 4 bases and J dropped 0 bases, with 10 bases sitting between them. For the CDR3, the DNA is TGTGCCAGCAGCTCTGCAGCTAGCTCCTACAATGAGCAGTTCTTC. It codes for CASSSAASSYNEQFF.

The chain combines TRBV29-1 with TRBJ1-6; a possible D gene is TRBD1 (6 bases). Germline CDR1 SQVTM, CDR2 ANQGSEA. This CDR3 region has 12 residues. V was trimmed by 4 bases and J by 12 bases, leaving 13 bases between them. This chain's CDR3 is CSVGWGLEPLHF. In nucleotides, the CDR3 is TGCAGCGTTGGGTGGGGGCTCGAACCCCTCCACTTT.

The chain uses TRBV7-9 and TRBJ2-2; possible D gene TRBD2, 6 bases. The V end was cut by 4 bases, the J end by 4 bases, with 10 bases between. Germline CDR1 and CDR2: SEHNR and FQNEAQ (reference sequence). The length of the CDR3 is 14 residues. The DNA of the CDR3 is TGTGCCAGCAGCTGGGGACTGGTCACCGGGGAGCTGTTTTTT. Translating it yields CASSWGLVTGELFF. Drawing the rest from reference TRBV7-9 and TRBJ2-2, the complete variable domain is DTGVSQNPRHKITKRGQNVTFRCDPISEHNRLYWYRQTLGQGPEFLTYFQNEAQLEKSRLLSDRFSAERPKGSFSTLEIQRTEQGDSAMYLCASSWGLVTGELFFGEGSRLTVL.

The chain joins TRBV28 to TRBJ1-2; D unclear. CDR1 and CDR2 (germline): MDHEN, SYDVKM. Trimming left V 1 base short and J 5 bases short, with 11 bases between. This CDR3 comprises 14 residues. CDR3 sequence reads: CASSLYSSSYGYTF. Written as DNA, the CDR3 is TGTGCCAGCAGTTTATACAGTTCGAGTTATGGCTACACCTTC.

J is TRBJ1-2 and V is TRBV6-1; D call uncertain. V was shortened by 7 bases and J by 8 bases, with 23 bases between the two germline ends. The germline gives CDR1 MNHNS, CDR2 SASEGT. The CDR3 runs 15 residues. DNA for the CDR3: TGTGCCAGCACCCGACTCGCGACCCTGGCCTACGGCTACACCTTC. Its protein is CASTRLATLAYGYTF.

As DNA, the CDR3 is TGTGCCAGCAGCGTAGATGGCAGGGGGGATGAAAAACTGTTTTTT. It yields the protein CASSVDGRGDEKLFF. This chain links TRBV9 with TRBJ1-4; 7 nucleotides align to TRBD1. CDR1 is SGDLS and CDR2 is YYNGEE in the germline V gene. This CDR3 is built from 15 residues. V dropped 0 bases and J dropped 6; count of bases not matched to a gene: 5. The complete variable domain, with remaining parts taken from reference TRBV9 and TRBJ1-4, reads DSGVTQTPKHLITATGQRVTLRCSPRSGDLSVYWYQQSLDQGLQFLIQYYNGEERAKGNILERFSAQQFPDLHSELNLSSLELGDSALYFCASSVDGRGDEKLFFGSGTQLSVL.

This clone was seen only a few times. The V and J genes are TRBV5-1 and TRBJ2-7; D gene uncertain. The CDR3 spans 13 residues. Germline CDR1 and CDR2: SGHRS and YFSETQ. V was cut by 1 base and J by 1 base, with 6 bases left in between. CDR3 in DNA: TGCGCCAGCAGCTTGCTCCCTTCCTACGAGCAGTACTTC. It translates to CASSLLPSYEQYF.

The chain carries TRBV4-2 and TRBJ2-7; tentative D call: TRBD2 (6 bases). CDR3 length: 16 residues. Germline lookup yields CDR1 LGHNA and CDR2 YNFKEQ. The V end lost 5 bases, the J end lost 0 bases, and 17 bases lay between the germline ends. DNA of the CDR3: TGTGCCAGCAGCGTAGGGGTGGGAGGCCCCTCCTACGAGCAGTACTTC. Protein product: CASSVGVGGPSYEQYF.

The V call is TRBV11-2, the J call TRBJ2-3, with TRBD2 identical over 12 bases. Germline V lookup: CDR1 SGHAT, CDR2 FQNNGV. Trimming removed 6 bases from V and 5 bases from J; junction bases left unmatched: 15. The CDR3 has 18 amino acids. DNA of the CDR3: TGTGCCAGCAGACTTGAGGGTGGACTAGCGGGATTTGGAGATACGCAGTATTTT. It codes for CASRLEGGLAGFGDTQYF. The variable domain in full, completed from reference TRBV11-2 and TRBJ2-3, reads EAGVAQSPRYKIIEKRQSVAFWCNPISGHATLYWYQQILGQGPKLLIQFQNNGVVDDSQLPKDRFSAERLKGVDSTLKIQPAKLEDSAVYLCASRLEGGLAGFGDTQYFGPGTRLTVL.

This clone appeared a few times. This chain joins TRBV7-8 and TRBJ2-7; 13 bases agree with TRBD2. Germline V gives CDR1 SGHVS, CDR2 FQNEAQ. Losses at the gene ends were 4 bases for V and 5 bases for J; bases not matched to a gene: 2. The CDR3 has 14 amino acids. This chain's CDR3 is CASSSGTSGDEQYF. The CDR3 DNA sequence: TGTGCCAGCAGCTCGGGGACTAGCGGGGACGAGCAGTACTTC.

The chain recombines TRBV21-1 with TRBJ2-4; TRBD1 is taken as the D call from the table, unchecked against the DNA. TRBV21-1 is a pseudogene. The CDR3 totals 16 residues. The CDR3: CASSKGFRGRYNIQYF. The CDR3 coding sequence is TGTGCCAGCAGCAAAGGATTCAGGGGACGGTATAACATTCAGTACTTC.

This clone was detected a few times. This chain uses TRBV11-2 with TRBJ1-4; 8 bases align to TRBD1. The CDR3 runs to 15 residues. V was pared by 0 bases and J by 11 bases, with 8 bases of the junction left unmatched. Looked up from germline, CDR1 is SGHAT and CDR2 is FQNNGV. The CDR3: CASSLEAGGAGKLFF. CDR3 sequence (DNA): TGTGCCAGCAGCTTAGAGGCAGGGGGCGCGGGGAAACTGTTTTTT.

This clone came up once. The chain employs TRBV7-2 and TRBJ2-7; 8 nucleotides align to TRBD2. Germline CDR1 reads SGHTA; CDR2 reads FQGNSA. The CDR3 totals 14 residues. Trimming at V came to 5 bases and at J to 6 bases, leaving 9 bases not matched to a gene. The chain's CDR3 is CASSPRLASGEQYV. Written as DNA, the CDR3 is TGTGCCAGCAGCCCCCGACTAGCGAGTGGCGAGCAGTACGTC.

This clone came up a few times. The CDR3 nucleotides read TGTGCCAGCAGTGTTGACAGGGGCGAAACAACCATATATTTT. Protein product: CASSVDRGETTIYF. The J gene is TRBJ1-3, the V gene TRBV2; TRBD1 agrees at 8 bases. This CDR3 region has 14 residues. J was trimmed by 10 bases and V by 4 bases; bases with no gene match: 9. Germline V CDR1 and CDR2: SNHLY, FYNNEI.

The chain combines TRBV4-2 with TRBJ1-6; 8 bases map to TRBD1. After removal of 4 bases from V and 9 bases from J, the junction contained 8 bases not matched to a gene. CDR1 is LGHNA, CDR2 YNFKEQ, per germline. This CDR3 has 15 residues. The CDR3 DNA reads TGTGCCAGCAGCCCACGGACAGGGATAACTTCACCCCTCCACTTT. This translates into CASSPRTGITSPLHF.

The chain links TRBV25-1 to TRBJ2-5; 8 bases fit TRBD1. Germline V gene lookup returns CDR1 MGHDK and CDR2 SYGVNS. V dropped 5 bases and J dropped 4; count of bases not matched to a gene: 9. CDR3 size: 15 residues. The CDR3 DNA is TGTGCCAGCAGTCCGTTGGACAGGGTAGGAGAGACCCAGTACTTC. Amino acids: CASSPLDRVGETQYF.